These 21 T cell receptor beta chains were sequenced from one sample in a study of tissue T cells after allogeneic stem cell transplantation. Repertoires were generated with immunoSEQ multiplex PCR, while TCRdb's copy carries only in-frame clones and drops some. Here the sample spans over a thousand clones, about 70% being singletons. This sample comprised skin, obtained at autopsy. These receptors originate from a male patient over 55 with steroid-refractory graft-versus-host disease after an allogeneic stem cell transplant. Part of the T cell pool may stem from the graft donor.

The chain has TRBV19 and TRBJ1-3, with D perhaps TRBD1 (5 bases). The CDR3 covers 15 residues. Trimming took 11 bases from V and 0 from J, leaving 17 bases between them. The germline V gene encodes CDR1 LNHDA and CDR2 SQIVND (reference sequence). CDR3 in DNA: TGTGCCGCGAAGGCAGGGACGAGCTCTGGAAACACCATATATTTT. It is translated as CAAKAGTSSGNTIYF.

In its sample, this clone was seen a few times. This chain joins TRBV5-1 and TRBJ2-7; D remains unclear. Germline lookup yields CDR1 SGHRS and CDR2 YFSETQ. V gave up 0 bases and J gave up 2 bases, with 9 bases separating them. The CDR3 runs 14 residues. The CDR3 sequence is CASSLADSTYEQYF. CDR3 DNA: TGCGCCAGCAGCTTGGCGGATAGTACCTACGAGCAGTACTTC. Drawing the rest from reference TRBV5-1 and TRBJ2-7, the complete variable domain is KAGVTQTPRYLIKTRGQQVTLSCSPISGHRSVSWYQQTPGQGLQFLFEYFSETQRNKGNFPGRFSGRQFSNSRSEMNVSTLELGDSALYLCASSLADSTYEQYFGPGTRLTVT.

This chain uses TRBV19 with TRBJ2-5, with TRBD1 matching over 10 bases. V gave up 2 bases and J gave up 4 bases; unmatched junction bases: 7. Germline V gene data show CDR1 as LNHDA and CDR2 as SQIVND (reference sequence). This CDR3 is 16 amino acids long. The CDR3 loop is CASSITTGQGRETQYF. CDR3 sequence (DNA): TGTGCCAGTAGTATAACGACGGGACAGGGGAGAGAGACCCAGTACTTC.

This chain connects TRBV6-1 to TRBJ2-5, with D perhaps TRBD1 (5 bases). The CDR3 is made up of 14 amino acids. Germline assignment: CDR1 MNHNS and CDR2 SASEGT. Between the trimmed V and J ends, which lost 3 bases and 4 bases, there was a span of 12 bases. CDR3 in amino acids: CASSDWGPPETQYF. In DNA, the CDR3 is TGTGCCAGCAGTGATTGGGGCCCACCAGAGACCCAGTACTTC.

V and J are TRBV15 and TRBJ2-7; 7 positions match TRBD2. The CDR3 totals 15 residues. V dropped 1 base and J dropped 7; count of bases not matched to a gene: 10. Germline loops: CDR1 LNHNV, CDR2 YYDKDF (reference sequence). The CDR3 coding sequence is TGTGCCACCAGCAGAGGGGGAGGGGTTGTTTCGGAGCAGTACTTC. Its translation: CATSRGGGVVSEQYF. Full variable domain (missing parts from reference TRBV15 and TRBJ2-7): DAMVIQNPRYQVTQFGKPVTLSCSQTLNHNVMYWYQQKSSQAPKLLFHYYDKDFNNEADTPDNFQSRRPNTSFCFLDIRSPGLGDTAMYLCATSRGGGVVSEQYFGPGTRLTVT.

This clone turned up a few times. This sequence joins TRBV5-6 and TRBJ1-2; no clear D gene. The CDR3 consists of 12 residues. V lost 0 bases and J 6 bases, leaving 6 bases between the germline ends. In germline, CDR1 is SGHDT, CDR2 YYEEEE. The CDR3 coding sequence is TGTGCCAGCAGCTTGGGGGATCATGGCTACACCTTC. It translates to CASSLGDHGYTF.

The chain recombines TRBV2 with TRBJ1-5; no clear D gene. Germline CDR1 reads SNHLY; CDR2 reads FYNNEI. The germline V and J ends were trimmed by 8 bases and 1 base, with 12 bases remaining between them. The CDR3 is 14 amino acids. The CDR3 reads CASQIGVSNQPQHF. DNA for the CDR3: TGTGCCAGCCAAATCGGCGTGAGCAATCAGCCCCAGCATTTT.

J is TRBJ2-7 and V is TRBV19; D could derive from TRBD1 or TRBD2 (6 bases each). Germline CDR1 is LNHDA and CDR2 is SQIVND (reference sequence). There are 15 residues in the CDR3. V gave up 7 bases and J gave up 4 bases, with 20 bases separating them. The CDR3 DNA sequence: TGTGCCAGTACCGATCCGTTGGGGGGCTCGTACGAGCAGTACTTC. Translation: CASTDPLGGSYEQYF.

This clone was seen more than once but under ten times. This chain links TRBV19 with TRBJ2-7, with TRBD2 identical over 13 bases. The CDR3 contains 15 residues. V shed 6 bases, J shed 7 bases, and the junction held 9 bases outside the gene matches. Germline CDR1 reads LNHDA; CDR2 reads SQIVND (reference sequence). The CDR3 reads CASRMTGTSGEEQYF. DNA of the CDR3: TGTGCCAGTAGGATGACCGGGACTAGCGGGGAAGAGCAGTACTTC.

V is TRBV7-2 and J is TRBJ2-4; weak D call: TRBD2 (6 bases). Germline assignment: CDR1 SGHTA and CDR2 FQGNSA. V shed 5 bases and J shed 6 bases, with 20 bases lying between them. The CDR3 has 16 amino acids. The CDR3 DNA follows: TGTGCCAGCAGCCCTTGGTCCGGGGGACTTGGAAACATTCAGTACTTC. It is translated as CASSPWSGGLGNIQYF.

In this sample, this clone turned up once. The chain joins TRBV4-1 to TRBJ2-5; 7 bases align to TRBD1. Germline CDR1 and CDR2: MGHRA and YSYEKL. The CDR3 sequence is 17 residues long. J was trimmed by 0 bases and V by 4 bases; bases with no gene match: 11. The CDR3 nucleotides are TGCGCCAGCAGCCTTTATCCTCCGGGACAGAACCAAGAGACCCAGTACTTC. Translation gives CASSLYPPGQNQETQYF.

This clone was recorded once. The rearrangement joins TRBV14 to TRBJ2-7, with D possibly TRBD1 on 6 matching bases. The CDR3 is 14 residues long. The V end was cut by 2 bases, the J end by 6 bases, with 14 bases between. In germline, CDR1 is SGHDN, CDR2 FVKESK. The CDR3 DNA sequence: TGTGCCAGCAGCCAAAGGACAGTCGCGGGCGAGCAGTACTTC. This gives the protein CASSQRTVAGEQYF.

The table lists this clone with a few counts. The rearrangement uses TRBV7-2 and TRBJ2-6, with D perhaps TRBD1 (5 bases). Germline V lookup: CDR1 SGHTA, CDR2 FQGNSA. Between the trimmed V and J ends, which lost 2 bases and 4 bases, there was a span of 18 bases. The CDR3 sequence is 18 residues long. The CDR3 loop reads CASSLLWGLSRGANVLTF. The CDR3 bases are TGTGCCAGCAGCTTACTGTGGGGCCTGTCGAGGGGGGCCAACGTCCTGACTTTC.

The genes are TRBV7-8 and TRBJ1-4; TRBD1 matches at 8 bases. CDR1 SGHVS and CDR2 FQNEAQ come from the germline V gene. CDR3 length equals 17 residues. The ends lost 1 base at V and 6 bases at J; junction bases unmatched: 10. CDR3 sequence: CASSLGLAGRGHEKLFF. The CDR3 nucleotides are TGTGCCAGCAGCTTAGGCCTTGCGGGCAGGGGGCATGAAAAACTGTTTTTT.

In this sample, this clone turned up once. The gene calls are TRBV10-3 and TRBJ1-2, with D maybe TRBD1 (5 bases). The CDR3 is 18 amino acids. V shed 0 bases and J shed 6 bases, with 23 bases lying between them. Germline V gene sequence: CDR1 ENHRY, CDR2 SYGVKD. In nucleotides, the CDR3 is TGTGCCATCAGTGAGTCGATTCTTTCAGGACGGGGGAGGGATGGCTACACCTTC. The encoded protein is CAISESILSGRGRDGYTF.

This clone was counted between two and nine times. V is TRBV5-6 and J is TRBJ2-1, with 10 bases matching TRBD2. Germline lookup yields CDR1 SGHDT and CDR2 YYEEEE. The junction had 7 bases not matched to a gene; V was cut back by 2 bases and J by 8 bases. The CDR3 runs 15 residues. The CDR3 bases are TGTGCCAGCAGCTTATATGGACTAGCGGTTGATGAGCAGTTCTTC. Translation gives CASSLYGLAVDEQFF.

The chain employs TRBV7-3 and TRBJ2-3; unclear D gene. This CDR3 has 13 residues. CDR1 SGHTA and CDR2 FQGTGA come from the germline V gene. Trimming took 2 bases from V and 3 from J, leaving 6 bases between them. CDR3 protein: CASSLGTTDTQYF. In nucleotides, the CDR3 is TGTGCCAGCAGCTTAGGAACAACAGATACGCAGTATTTT.

This chain connects TRBV11-2 to TRBJ1-5, with no clear D. Germline loops: CDR1 SGHAT, CDR2 FQNNGV. V was shortened by 1 base and J by 7 bases, with 8 bases between the two germline ends. The CDR3 contains 13 residues. The CDR3 is CASSLGPMQPQHF. The CDR3 nucleotides read TGTGCCAGCAGCTTAGGACCAATGCAGCCCCAGCATTTT. Using reference TRBV11-2 and TRBJ1-5 for the parts outside the CDR3, the full variable domain is EAGVAQSPRYKIIEKRQSVAFWCNPISGHATLYWYQQILGQGPKLLIQFQNNGVVDDSQLPKDRFSAERLKGVDSTLKIQPAKLEDSAVYLCASSLGPMQPQHFGDGTRLSIL.

The rearrangement uses TRBV4-1 and TRBJ2-3; 8 bases align to TRBD2. J lost 9 bases, V lost 0 bases, and 5 bases had no gene match. Germline-derived CDR1 and CDR2 are MGHRA and YSYEKL. The CDR3 runs to 14 residues. CDR3 sequence (DNA): TGCGCCAGCAGCCAAGAAAGCGGGGGCGGAACGCAGTATTTT. Its protein is CASSQESGGGTQYF.

About this clone itself: A much larger clone differs from this one at a single base, so this may be a read error. The V call is TRBV5-6, the J call TRBJ2-5; 8 positions agree with TRBD2. The CDR3 is 15 residues long. The germline V gene has CDR1 SGHDT and CDR2 YYEEEE. The CDR3 region has the DNA TGTGCCCGCAGCTTGGTGGCCGGGGGGGGAGAGACCCAGTACTTC. Amino acids: CARSLVAGGGETQYF.

This clone was counted a few times. The chain uses TRBV3-1 (or the pseudogene TRBV3-2) and TRBJ2-3, with TRBD1 as a possible D gene (5 bases). The CDR3 runs to 16 residues. The V gene's germline CDR1 is LGHDT and CDR2 YNNKEL (reference sequence). Trimming left V 5 bases short and J 2 bases short, with 17 bases between. The CDR3 nucleotides are TGTGCCAGCAGCGTAACAGAACAGGCTTACACAGATACGCAGTATTTT. It yields the protein CASSVTEQAYTDTQYF.